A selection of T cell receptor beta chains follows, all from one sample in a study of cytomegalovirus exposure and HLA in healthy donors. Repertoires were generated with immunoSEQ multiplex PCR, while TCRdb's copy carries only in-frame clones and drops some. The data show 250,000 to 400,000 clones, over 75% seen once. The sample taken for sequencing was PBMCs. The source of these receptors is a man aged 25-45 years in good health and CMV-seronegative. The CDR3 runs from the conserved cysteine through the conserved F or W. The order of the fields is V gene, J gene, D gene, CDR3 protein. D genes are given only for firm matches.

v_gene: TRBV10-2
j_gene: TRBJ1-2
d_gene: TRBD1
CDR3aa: CASSESEPGQPWFYGYTF

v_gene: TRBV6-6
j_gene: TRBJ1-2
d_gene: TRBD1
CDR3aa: CASSKTGGRDYGYTF

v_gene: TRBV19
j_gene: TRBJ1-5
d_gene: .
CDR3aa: CASSMTKLAQPQHF

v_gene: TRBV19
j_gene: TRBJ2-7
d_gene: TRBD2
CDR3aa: CASSMLAASYEQYF

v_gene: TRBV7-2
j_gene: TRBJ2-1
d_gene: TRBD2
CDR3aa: CASSHGNSGGEQFF

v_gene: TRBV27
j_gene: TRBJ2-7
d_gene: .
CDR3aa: CASSLSLAYEQYF

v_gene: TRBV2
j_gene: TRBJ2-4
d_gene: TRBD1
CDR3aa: CATRDRDRAKNIQYF

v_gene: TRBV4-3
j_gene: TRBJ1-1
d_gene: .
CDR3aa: CASSSHPDSEAFF

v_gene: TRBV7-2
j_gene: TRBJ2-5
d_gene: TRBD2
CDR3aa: CASSSGLAGGEEGETQYF

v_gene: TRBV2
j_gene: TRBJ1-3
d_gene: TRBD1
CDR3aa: CASSVLRTGSGNTIYF

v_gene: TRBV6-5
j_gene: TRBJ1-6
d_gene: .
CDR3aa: CASSYGRQRSPLHF

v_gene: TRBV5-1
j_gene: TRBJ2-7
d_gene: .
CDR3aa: CASSARGSAASYEQYF

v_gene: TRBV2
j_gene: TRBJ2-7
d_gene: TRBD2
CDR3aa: CASSESSGGSPYEQYF

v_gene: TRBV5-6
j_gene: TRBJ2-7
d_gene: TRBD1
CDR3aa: CASSSGGASGEQYF

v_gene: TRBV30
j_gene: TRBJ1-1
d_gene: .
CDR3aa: CARQRRGMNTEAFF

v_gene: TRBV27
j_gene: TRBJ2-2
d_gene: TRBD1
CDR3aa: CASSPRTGGVDTGELFF

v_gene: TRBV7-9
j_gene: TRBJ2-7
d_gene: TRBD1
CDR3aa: CASSRLLTGYYEQYF

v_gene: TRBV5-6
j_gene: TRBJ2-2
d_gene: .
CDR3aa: CASSLGSFTGELFF

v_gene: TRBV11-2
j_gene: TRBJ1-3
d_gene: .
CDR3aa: CASSLRRQYSGNTIYF

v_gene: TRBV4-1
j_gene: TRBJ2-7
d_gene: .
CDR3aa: CASSLHRAYEQYF

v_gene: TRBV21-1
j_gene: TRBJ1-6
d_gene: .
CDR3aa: CASSTGTGNSVYNSPLHF

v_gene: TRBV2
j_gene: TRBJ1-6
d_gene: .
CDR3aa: CASSEMRGSSYNSPLHF

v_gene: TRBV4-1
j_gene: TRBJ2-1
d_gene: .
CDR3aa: CASSLTEIDNEQFF

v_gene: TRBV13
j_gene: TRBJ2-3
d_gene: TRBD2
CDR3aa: CASGRYSGGPDTQYF

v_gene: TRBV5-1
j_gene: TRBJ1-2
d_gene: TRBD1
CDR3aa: CASSLGGQASNYGYTF

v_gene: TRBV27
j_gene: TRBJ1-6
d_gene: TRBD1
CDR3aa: CASSSELWTGESSPLHF

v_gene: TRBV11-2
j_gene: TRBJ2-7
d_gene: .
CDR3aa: CASSLEPGKGYEQYF

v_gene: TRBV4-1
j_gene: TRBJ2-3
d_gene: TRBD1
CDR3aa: CASSLGQGASIGTDTQYF

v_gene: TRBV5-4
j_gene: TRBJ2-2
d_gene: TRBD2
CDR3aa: CASSHMGGGGTGELFF

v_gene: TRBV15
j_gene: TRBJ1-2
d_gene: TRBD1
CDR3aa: CATSPRDSYGYTF

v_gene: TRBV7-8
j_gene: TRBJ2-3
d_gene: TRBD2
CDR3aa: CASSLNGRGTSTDTQYF

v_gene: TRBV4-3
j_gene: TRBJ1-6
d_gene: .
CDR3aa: CASSPQGFANSPLHF

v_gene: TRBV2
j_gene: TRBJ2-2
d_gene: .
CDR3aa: CASSVSGPNTGELFF

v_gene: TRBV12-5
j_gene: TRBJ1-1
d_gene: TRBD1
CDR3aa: CASARQGEVNTEAFF

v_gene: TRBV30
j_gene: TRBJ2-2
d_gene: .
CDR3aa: CAWSVLGAGELFF